This T cell receptor beta chain was profiled in a study of blood T cell repertoires in COVID-19. During active infection, Seattle patients enrolled and were then monitored through disease. V was cut by 3 bases and J by 10 bases, with 13 bases left in between. The CDR3 totals 14 residues. Germline V gene sequence: CDR1 MDHEN, CDR2 SYDVKM. Study processing details: For nucleated cells, counts were estimated from reference gene primer amplification. This table comes from immunoSEQ multiplex PCR, and its TCRdb copy is limited to in-frame clones, with some not included. That table is the source of V, J and clone size, and D and trimming were worked out from the DNA. The sample holds about 300,000 clones, just under 90% seen once.

This chain joins TRBV28 and TRBJ1-6; D call uncertain. Sequenced sample: peripheral blood. This receptor was identified in a woman under 40 with COVID-19, enrolled during active disease. The CDR3 loop reads CASSLEDSRSPLHF. The CDR3, as DNA: TGTGCCAGCAGTTTGGAGGACTCTCGATCACCCCTCCACTTT.